Below are 15 T cell receptor beta chains sequenced from a single sample in a study of T cell responses to AZD1222 COVID-19 vaccine (dated by TCRdb to 2020 to 2023). Libraries were made using the immunoSEQ multiplex PCR assay. Not all clones reach the TCRdb copy of this immuneACCESS table, which keeps in-frame sequences only. Checked studies attribute under half of the gap to unresolved V genes and leave the rest unexplained. The sample data list 100,000 to 120,000 clones, and about 91% of these were observed just once. The top ten hold almost 6.5% of the sample. The time point label of this sample denotes: about 28 days (+/-7) after the second vaccine dose. The sequenced sample was peripheral blood, obtained 28 days after the second AZD1222 dose. All receptors derive from an adult who received the AZD1222 COVID-19 vaccine.

The chain couples TRBV27 to TRBJ1-1, with 8 bases fitting TRBD1. The CDR3 is 18 amino acids. V dropped 5 bases and J dropped 4; count of bases not matched to a gene: 18. Germline CDR1 reads MNHEY; CDR2 reads SMNVEV (reference sequence). CDR3 amino acids: CASSLKKFTGGLGTEAFF. The CDR3, as DNA: TGTGCCAGCAGTCTCAAGAAATTCACAGGGGGATTAGGCACTGAAGCTTTCTTT.

The chain carries TRBV7-2 and TRBJ1-2, with a possible D match to TRBD1 (6 bases). Germline loops: CDR1 SGHTA, CDR2 FQGNSA. This CDR3 has 17 amino acids. With 1 base removed from V and 1 base from J, the gap between germline ends came to 16 bases. CDR3 sequence reads: CASSLEFGQGFNYGYTF. The CDR3 nucleotides are TGTGCCAGCAGCTTAGAATTCGGGCAGGGGTTTAACTATGGCTACACCTTC.

The chain uses TRBV5-1 and TRBJ2-3; the match to TRBD2 covers 8 bases. Germline CDR1 and CDR2: SGHRS and YFSETQ. This CDR3 is built from 14 residues. Trimming took 4 bases from V and 3 from J; bases not matched to a gene: 4. This CDR3 is CASSPRGGTDTQYF. The CDR3 DNA is TGCGCCAGCAGCCCTCGGGGGGGGACAGATACGCAGTATTTT.

The chain combines TRBV7-8 with TRBJ1-5; the D is unclear. Trimming removed 1 base at V and 3 bases at J, with 4 bases between. This CDR3 has 13 amino acids. The germline gives CDR1 SGHVS, CDR2 FQNEAQ. The CDR3 protein is CASSLGPNQPQHF. The CDR3 DNA reads as TGTGCCAGCAGCTTAGGTCCCAATCAGCCCCAGCATTTT.

The chain carries TRBV9 and TRBJ2-7, with 8 bases aligning to TRBD1. Germline V CDR1 and CDR2: SGDLS, YYNGEE. V was clipped by 0 bases and J by 2 bases; unmatched bases: 4. There are 15 residues in the CDR3. CDR3: CASSVDSGGPYEQYF. For the CDR3, the DNA is TGTGCCAGCAGCGTAGACTCAGGGGGCCCCTACGAGCAGTACTTC.

The V call is TRBV3-1 (or the pseudogene TRBV3-2), the J call TRBJ1-5; perhaps TRBD1 as D (6 bases). The V gene lost 3 bases and the J gene lost 7 bases, with 19 bases spanning the gap. This CDR3 comprises 16 residues. Germline V gene sequence: CDR1 LGHDT, CDR2 YNNKEL (reference sequence). The CDR3 nucleotides read TGTGCCAGCAGCCAGCGCCCGGGGGGCCCAGGACAGCCCCAGCATTTT. This sequence encodes CASSQRPGGPGQPQHF.

The rearrangement uses TRBV5-4 and TRBJ2-7, with D hard to call. The germline V and J ends were trimmed by 0 bases and 3 bases, with 10 bases remaining between them. This CDR3 spans 14 amino acids. From germline, CDR1 is SGHNT and CDR2 YYREEE (reference sequence). CDR3 sequence: CASSLGRNLYEQYF. CDR3 coding DNA: TGTGCCAGCAGCTTGGGACGGAACCTCTACGAGCAGTACTTC.

The gene calls are TRBV5-1 and TRBJ2-3; possibly TRBD2 for D (5 bases). CDR1 and CDR2 (germline): SGHRS, YFSETQ. V lost 7 bases and J lost 1, with 16 bases in between. The CDR3 is 15 amino acids. The CDR3 coding sequence is TGCGCCAGCCGACCTACCGGGATTCGCACAGATACGCAGTATTTT. Translating it yields CASRPTGIRTDTQYF. The full variable domain, rest sourced from reference TRBV5-1 and TRBJ2-3, is KAGVTQTPRYLIKTRGQQVTLSCSPISGHRSVSWYQQTPGQGLQFLFEYFSETQRNKGNFPGRFSGRQFSNSRSEMNVSTLELGDSALYLCASRPTGIRTDTQYFGPGTRLTVL.

A remark on this clone: At one end, the junction sequence differs from germline, possibly due to a read error. This chain links TRBV18 with TRBJ2-2; 9 bases match TRBD2. Germline CDR1 KGHSH, CDR2 LQKENI. This CDR3 comprises 17 residues. This CDR3 reads CASSPPRGGENTGELFF. CDR3 DNA: TGTGCCAGCTCTCCACCCCGCGGGGGGGAGAACACCGGGGAGCTGTTTTTT.

The chain uses TRBV6-4 and TRBJ1-4, with D unresolved. Per germline, CDR1 MRHNA and CDR2 SNTAGT. The germline V and J ends were trimmed by 7 bases and 4 bases, with 16 bases remaining between them. The CDR3 loop spans 15 amino acids. The CDR3 protein is CASTLPDTHNEKLFF. In DNA, the CDR3 is TGTGCCAGCACTCTCCCCGACACCCATAATGAAAAACTGTTTTTT.

This CDR3 is CASSSRTPRTTNEKLFF. In nucleotides, the CDR3 is TGTGCCAGCAGTTCCCGGACTCCTCGAACTACTAATGAAAAACTGTTTTTT. The chain is built from TRBV28 and TRBJ1-4; no clear D gene. Germline values: CDR1 MDHEN, CDR2 SYDVKM. This CDR3 contains 17 residues. V dropped 4 bases and J dropped 2 bases, with 17 bases sitting between them.

The chain uses TRBV29-1 and TRBJ1-2; D might be TRBD1 (6 bases). Germline V CDR1 and CDR2: SQVTM, ANQGSEA. The V end lost 3 bases, the J end lost 8 bases, and 16 bases lay between the germline ends. This CDR3 region has 13 residues. CDR3 DNA sequence: TGCAGCGTTGACCACGCGGGGGGCCGGGGCTACACCTTC. Encoded protein: CSVDHAGGRGYTF.

V is TRBV9 and J is TRBJ1-6; D is uncertain. Deletions cut 0 bases from V and 7 bases from J, with 11 bases between. CDR3 length: 15 residues. Per the germline V gene, CDR1 is SGDLS and CDR2 is YYNGEE. The CDR3 sequence is CASSVGGVANSPLHF. The CDR3 coding sequence is TGTGCCAGCAGCGTAGGGGGTGTTGCGAATTCACCCCTCCACTTT.

This chain joins TRBV13 and TRBJ2-7; D perhaps matches TRBD2 (6 bases). Germline CDR1 and CDR2: PRHDT and FYEKMQ (reference sequence). The V end lost 6 bases, the J end lost 1 base, and 13 bases lay between the germline ends. CDR3 size: 14 residues. The CDR3 coding sequence is TGTGCCAGCAGTGGAGGGGCTAGTTCCTACGAGCAGTACTTC. This codes for CASSGGASSYEQYF.

The chain links TRBV5-6 to TRBJ2-7; 7 bases match TRBD1. The CDR3 length is 14 residues. The V and J ends lost 4 bases and 6 bases, in that order; junction bases with no gene match: 10. Germline values: CDR1 SGHDT, CDR2 YYEEEE. The CDR3: CASSPGTAPLEQYF. CDR3 in DNA: TGTGCCAGCAGCCCCGGGACAGCTCCCCTCGAGCAGTACTTC.